These 8 T cell receptor beta chains were all obtained from the same sample, sequenced in a study of T cells in Graves' hyperthyroidism and ophthalmopathy. Researchers took RNA transcripts and amplified the TCR beta CDR3 regions from them. TCR CDR3 regions were first amplified by RT-PCR with HTBI primers. TCRdb re-analysed the multiplex PCR reads in MiXCR, keeping a single row per CDR3 protein. This table has approximately 350,000 distinct CDR3 sequences, approximately 14% appearing once. Input material: blood. The receptors come from an older woman with Graves' ophthalmopathy.

This clonotype was picked up many times. The rearrangement joins TRBV7-9 to TRBJ1-1; 7 bases match TRBD1. V shed 3 bases and J 6 bases; nucleotides not matched to a gene: 7. Germline loops: CDR1 SEHNR, CDR2 FQNEAQ (reference sequence). The CDR3 sequence is 14 residues long. In nucleotides, the CDR3 is TGTGCCAGCAGCTTTCCACCACAGGGGCCTGAAGCTTTCTTT. It specifies CASSFPPQGPEAFF.

This clonotype was counted ten times or more. The chain links TRBV11-2 to TRBJ2-1; possibly TRBD2 for D (6 bases). Germline V CDR1 and CDR2: SGHAT, FQNNGV. The CDR3 sequence is 13 residues long. Trimming left V 5 bases short and J 8 bases short, with 13 bases between. The CDR3 coding sequence is TGTGCCAGCAGCCGGGGGAGTACGGATGAGCAGTTCTTC. It yields the protein CASSRGSTDEQFF.

There are many counts of this clonotype. V usage is TRBV30 and J usage is TRBJ2-1; 8 nucleotides match TRBD2. The CDR3 loop spans 15 amino acids. The trim removed 1 base at V and 7 bases at J, leaving 9 bases unmatched. Per the germline V gene, CDR1 is GTSNPN and CDR2 is SVGIG (reference sequence). The CDR3 nucleotides read TGTGCCTGGAGTGGGGAGAGCGGGAGAGTAAATGAGCAGTTCTTC. Amino acid sequence: CAWSGESGRVNEQFF.

This clonotype was detected only a few times. The rearrangement uses TRBV20-1 and TRBJ2-1; D is possibly TRBD2 (5 bases). The V gene's germline CDR1 is DFQATT and CDR2 SNEGSKA (reference sequence). This CDR3 is 13 amino acids long. V was clipped by 6 bases and J by 2 bases, with 11 bases between them. The CDR3 loop reads CSAPGRPYNEQFF. CDR3 coding DNA: TGCAGTGCACCGGGAAGGCCCTACAATGAGCAGTTCTTC.

In this sample, this clonotype turned up many times. V and J are TRBV13 and TRBJ2-7; TRBD2 matches at 7 bases. J lost 3 bases, V lost 5 bases, and 10 bases had no gene match. Germline V CDR1 and CDR2: PRHDT, FYEKMQ (reference sequence). The CDR3 is made up of 15 amino acids. CDR3 region: CASSRAGEGSYEQYF. The CDR3 nucleotides read TGTGCCAGCAGCCGGGCGGGGGAAGGAAGCTACGAGCAGTACTTC. Looking up the rest from reference TRBV13 and TRBJ2-7 gives the full variable domain: AAGVIQSPRHLIKEKRETATLKCYPIPRHDTVYWYQQGPGQDPQFLISFYEKMQSDKGSIPDRFSAQQFSDYHSELNMSSLELGDSALYFCASSRAGEGSYEQYFGPGTRLTVT.

This clonotype was recorded a few times. The chain employs TRBV12-3 or TRBV12-4 and TRBJ1-6; 8 positions agree with TRBD1. With 6 bases clipped from V and 7 bases from J, the junction kept 5 bases outside the gene matches. This CDR3 is 14 amino acids long. The DNA for the CDR3 is TGTGCCAGCAGGGCAGGGGGCCAAAATTCACCCCTCCACTTT. Its protein is CASRAGGQNSPLHF.

This clonotype was seen a few times. CDR3 bases: TGTGCCAGCTCACCACCGGGGGGTACTCGAAGACAAGAGACCCAGTACTTC. Its protein is CASSPPGGTRRQETQYF. V and J are TRBV18 and TRBJ2-5; possibly TRBD2 for D (6 bases). This CDR3 region has 17 residues. Germline CDR1 is KGHSH and CDR2 is LQKENI. V was pared by 0 bases and J by 2 bases, with 16 bases between.

The chain recombines TRBV3-1 with TRBJ2-7, with a tentative D call TRBD2 (6 bases). This CDR3 spans 16 amino acids. Deletions cut 1 base from V and 5 bases from J, with 18 bases between. Germline lookup yields CDR1 LGHDT and CDR2 YNNKEL (reference sequence). The CDR3 nucleotides read TGTGCCAGCAGCCAAGTGTCAGTAAAGGGAGGCCACGAGCAGTACTTC. Translation: CASSQVSVKGGHEQYF.